This T cell receptor beta chain derives from a study of blood T cell repertoires in COVID-19. About the study: Samples representing acute and convalescent COVID-19 were sourced from the United States, Italy and Spain. From T cells, B-cell-depleted T cells, or PBMCs came the material, which was cDNA or gDNA.

Germline lookup yields CDR1 KGHSH and CDR2 LQKENI. V was pared by 3 bases and J by 6 bases, with 17 bases between. The length of the CDR3 is 15 residues. In the study's own analysis: Cell counts per sample came from amplifying reference gene primers. Data came from immunoSEQ multiplex PCR; TCRdb stores just in-frame clones and leaves some out. V and J calls and clone size are as listed in that table; D and trimming were resolved from the DNA. Of 65,000 to 90,000 clones in the sample, roughly 80% were seen once. Source material: peripheral blood. The chain couples TRBV18 to TRBJ1-2, with D possibly TRBD1 on 5 matching bases. This clonotype was sampled from a woman older than 75 with active or convalescent COVID-19. CDR3 bases: TGTGCCAGCTCACCGATCCAGCAGGGCGGCAATGGCTACACCTTC. The encoded protein is CASSPIQQGGNGYTF.